This T cell receptor (beta chain) was found in a study of T cells in Graves' hyperthyroidism and ophthalmopathy. Study results and limitations: A 13 V-J model separated ophthalmopathy from stable hyperthyroidism. Blood also held most thyroid clonotypes expanded beyond 0.001.

A word on this clonotype: The antigen remains unidentified.

Patients counted as stable if ophthalmopathy did not develop within 18 months. Exclusion criteria comprised uncontrolled infection, other autoimmune disease, pregnancy or lactation. The CDR3 runs 15 residues. Deletions cut 2 bases from V and 1 base from J, with 13 bases between. Germline V gene data show CDR1 as SQVTM and CDR2 as ANQGSEA. Amplification of TCR beta CDR3 regions used RNA as the template. With the HTBI primer set, the TCR CDR3 went through a first round of RT-PCR. MiXCR, applied by TCRdb to the multiplex PCR reads, yields one record per CDR3 protein. The sample records hundreds of thousands of distinct CDR3 sequences, around 46% being singletons.

This receptor was taken from a young woman with Graves' hyperthyroidism. Source material: peripheral blood or thyroid tissue (not recorded which). This chain uses TRBV29-1 with TRBJ2-3; D assignment may be TRBD1 or TRBD2 (7 bases each). The CDR3 DNA reads TGCAGCGTTGAAAAGGGGGGGACAGGCACAGATACGCAGTATTTT. It codes for CSVEKGGTGTDTQYF.